These 26 T cell receptor beta chains came from one sample sequenced in a study of T-cell reconstitution after alpha-beta-depleted transplantation in children. Library preparation (for TCRbeta) was performed with unique molecular identifiers. TCRdb redid the calling of the PCR reads with MiXCR, one entry per CDR3 protein. The top ten hold roughly 3.3% of the sample, which has more than 450,000 distinct CDR3 sequences, about 18% seen once. Specimen: PBMCs from the stem cell graft donor, collected from the stem cell graft. The receptors were gathered from a human donor who donated a stem cell graft to a child with acute lymphoblastic leukemia.

This clonotype was observed a handful of times. The rearrangement uses TRBV5-1 and TRBJ1-1; possibly TRBD1 for D (6 bases). Germline CDR1 SGHRS, CDR2 YFSETQ. V dropped 0 bases and J dropped 0 bases, with 15 bases sitting between them. The CDR3 contains 17 residues. The CDR3 reads CASSLAQGTALNTEAFF. The CDR3 nucleotides read TGCGCCAGCAGCTTGGCCCAGGGGACGGCGCTGAACACTGAAGCTTTCTTT.

As DNA, the CDR3 is TGTGCCAGCAGAGTACTAGCGGGGGGAAACTACGAGCAGTACTTC. It translates to CASRVLAGGNYEQYF. The chain is built from TRBV28 and TRBJ2-7; 12 bases are a match to TRBD2. CDR1 is MDHEN, CDR2 SYDVKM, per germline. The V segment lost 6 bases and the J segment 3 bases; nucleotides outside the gene matches: 6. The length of the CDR3 is 15 residues.

V and J are TRBV5-1 and TRBJ2-1; maybe TRBD2 (6 bases). From germline, CDR1 is SGHRS and CDR2 YFSETQ. The CDR3 length is 18 residues. Trimming left V 4 bases short and J 2 bases short, with 22 bases between. The CDR3 is CASSAAGTPKSTYNEQFF. Written as DNA, the CDR3 is TGCGCCAGCAGCGCCGCCGGGACTCCAAAATCCACCTACAATGAGCAGTTCTTC.

This clonotype appeared a few times. V gene TRBV20-1 combines with J gene TRBJ2-3; the match to TRBD2 covers 8 bases. This CDR3 contains 14 residues. Trimming removed 6 bases from V and 5 bases from J; junction bases left unmatched: 10. Looked up from germline, CDR1 is DFQATT and CDR2 is SNEGSKA (reference sequence). CDR3 in DNA: TGCAGTGCCTTAAGCGGGAGTGTAAAAGATACGCAGTATTTT. This gives the protein CSALSGSVKDTQYF.

This chain uses TRBV5-1 with TRBJ2-2; 9 bases agree with TRBD1. The CDR3 spans 16 residues. Germline lookup yields CDR1 SGHRS and CDR2 YFSETQ. J gave up 4 bases and V 5 bases, and 9 bases lay outside the gene matches. The CDR3 protein is CASSQPGQGPTGELFF. CDR3 DNA sequence: TGCGCCAGCAGTCAACCGGGACAGGGTCCCACCGGGGAGCTGTTTTTT.

This clonotype was recorded many times. The chain couples TRBV2 to TRBJ2-7; D perhaps matches TRBD1 (7 bases). CDR3 length equals 15 residues. Germline-derived CDR1 and CDR2 are SNHLY and FYNNEI. V was cut by 2 bases and J by 2 bases, with 13 bases left in between. The DNA for the CDR3 is TGTGCCAGCAGTGAACGGGGGACAGCTGCCTACGAGCAGTACTTC. Encoded protein: CASSERGTAAYEQYF.

The chain is built from TRBV29-1 and TRBJ2-7, with a weak D call TRBD2 (5 bases). The CDR3 consists of 13 residues. Trimming removed 5 bases at V and 3 bases at J, with 14 bases between. From germline, CDR1 is SQVTM and CDR2 ANQGSEA. Written as DNA, the CDR3 is TGCAGCGTTCGCGGCGGGCAAAGCTACGAGCAGTACTTC. This sequence encodes CSVRGGQSYEQYF.

This clonotype was counted many times. The genes are TRBV4-1 and TRBJ2-2, with D unclear. Trimming left V 1 base short and J 8 bases short, with 5 bases between. CDR1 is MGHRA, CDR2 YSYEKL, per germline. This CDR3 is 12 amino acids long. CDR3 region: CASSQGRGELFF. CDR3 sequence (DNA): TGCGCCAGCAGCCAAGGCAGAGGGGAGCTGTTTTTT.

The chain is built from TRBV7-9 and TRBJ2-1; TRBD2 matches at 13 bases. This CDR3 has 15 amino acids. The germline V gene has CDR1 SEHNR and CDR2 FQNEAQ (reference sequence). V gave up 7 bases and J gave up 7 bases; unmatched junction bases: 7. CDR3 nucleotides: TGTGCCAGCATTGGGGGGACTAGCGGGATTAATGAGCAGTTCTTC. It yields the protein CASIGGTSGINEQFF.

The chain carries TRBV11-1 and TRBJ2-3; D is perhaps TRBD2 (7 bases). Germline V gives CDR1 SGHAT, CDR2 FQDESV (reference sequence). There are 20 residues in the CDR3. Deletions cut 5 bases from V and 1 base from J, with 28 bases between. CDR3 nucleotide sequence: TGTGCCAGCAGCGGCCTGGGGGGGCGGGAGACGTCCCTCCGCACAGATACGCAGTATTTT. The encoded protein is CASSGLGGRETSLRTDTQYF. Full variable domain (remainder filled in from reference TRBV11-1 and TRBJ2-3): EAEVAQSPRYKITEKSQAVAFWCDPISGHATLYWYRQILGQGPELLVQFQDESVVDDSQLPKDRFSAERLKGVDSTLKIQPAELGDSAMYLCASSGLGGRETSLRTDTQYFGPGTRLTVL.

The V gene is TRBV13, the J gene TRBJ2-1; 11 nucleotides line up with TRBD2. The CDR3 runs to 20 residues. Germline V CDR1 and CDR2: PRHDT, FYEKMQ (reference sequence). Trimming cost V 7 bases and J 4 bases; bases outside gene matches: 21. Here the CDR3 DNA reads TGTGCCAGCAACCGTCTAAGCCCCGTAGCGGGAGGGATCTCGTACAATGAGCAGTTCTTC. It codes for CASNRLSPVAGGISYNEQFF. The full variable domain, its missing parts supplied by reference TRBV13 and TRBJ2-1, is AAGVIQSPRHLIKEKRETATLKCYPIPRHDTVYWYQQGPGQDPQFLISFYEKMQSDKGSIPDRFSAQQFSDYHSELNMSSLELGDSALYFCASNRLSPVAGGISYNEQFFGPGTRLTVL.

The chain is built from TRBV20-1 and TRBJ2-5; D uncertain. The CDR3 consists of 14 residues. Germline CDR1 DFQATT, CDR2 SNEGSKA (reference sequence). Trimming pared 6 bases from V and 1 base from J, leaving 15 bases between. CDR3: CSAPVGSSQETQYF. For the CDR3, the DNA is TGCAGTGCGCCAGTTGGGTCTAGCCAAGAGACCCAGTACTTC.

This clonotype was counted only a few times. DNA for the CDR3: TGCGCCAGCAGCTTGAATGGGGGGAACTCCTACAATGAGCAGTTCTTC. It translates to CASSLNGGNSYNEQFF. J is TRBJ2-1 and V is TRBV5-1, with D tentatively TRBD2 (6 bases). The CDR3 spans 16 residues. The germline V gene encodes CDR1 SGHRS and CDR2 YFSETQ. Trimming removed 1 base from V and 0 bases from J, with 11 bases in between.

The chain is built from TRBV12-3 or TRBV12-4 and TRBJ1-1; 12 bases fit TRBD1. This CDR3 contains 15 residues. V lost 7 bases, J lost 10 bases, and 13 bases stayed unmatched. The CDR3 spells CASTPMGQGALAAFF. The DNA for the CDR3 is TGTGCCAGCACTCCTATGGGACAGGGGGCTCTCGCAGCTTTCTTT.

In nucleotides, the CDR3 is TGTGCCAGCAGTACCTGGACTAGCGGGGTAAAATACGAGCAGTACTTC. Translation: CASSTWTSGVKYEQYF. V and J are TRBV12-3 or TRBV12-4 and TRBJ2-7; 12 bases line up with TRBD2. After removal of 5 bases from V and 4 bases from J, the junction contained 9 bases not matched to a gene. CDR3 length equals 16 residues.

The V gene is TRBV5-1, the J gene TRBJ1-1; a weak D match, TRBD1 (6 bases). Germline V gene sequence: CDR1 SGHRS, CDR2 YFSETQ. This CDR3 comprises 16 residues. V was shortened by 4 bases and J by 0 bases, with 16 bases between the two germline ends. In nucleotides, the CDR3 is TGCGCCAGCAGCCCGACAGGTCAGGGGATGAACACTGAAGCTTTCTTT. It specifies CASSPTGQGMNTEAFF.

This clonotype was seen a few times. The DNA for the CDR3 is TGTGCCAGCAGCTTATACGGTTATGAAGAGCAGTACTTC. Protein product: CASSLYGYEEQYF. The V and J genes are TRBV7-6 and TRBJ2-7; D ambiguous. Germline V gene sequence: CDR1 SGHVS, CDR2 FNYEAQ. Trimming pared 2 bases from V and 7 bases from J, leaving 12 bases between. There are 13 residues in the CDR3.

V gene TRBV5-1 combines with J gene TRBJ2-4; 10 bases are shared with TRBD1. The CDR3 sequence is 16 residues long. CDR1 is SGHRS, CDR2 YFSETQ, per germline. Trimming cost V 3 bases and J 1 base; bases outside gene matches: 4. The CDR3 DNA reads TGCGCCAGCAGCTCGACAGGGGGCCCGGCCAAAAACATTCAGTACTTC. This codes for CASSSTGGPAKNIQYF.

This clonotype appeared a few times. The rearrangement links TRBV27 to TRBJ2-1; a possible D gene is TRBD2 (5 bases). With 5 bases removed from V and 0 bases from J, the gap between germline ends came to 8 bases. Germline-derived CDR1 and CDR2 are MNHEY and SMNVEV (reference sequence). There are 14 residues in the CDR3. For the CDR3, the DNA is TGTGCCAGCAGTGCGGGCATCTCCTACAATGAGCAGTTCTTC. As protein: CASSAGISYNEQFF.

V is TRBV20-1 and J is TRBJ2-7; maybe TRBD2 (5 bases). This CDR3 region has 14 residues. V was trimmed by 6 bases and J by 3 bases, leaving 18 bases between them. The germline V gene encodes CDR1 DFQATT and CDR2 SNEGSKA (reference sequence). The CDR3 is CSAAHGKGYYEQYF. Here the CDR3 DNA reads TGCAGTGCCGCCCACGGGAAGGGTTACTACGAGCAGTACTTC.

The rearrangement joins TRBV9 to TRBJ1-1; the D gene is possibly TRBD1 (5 bases). The germline V gene encodes CDR1 SGDLS and CDR2 YYNGEE. This CDR3 region has 12 residues. V was cut by 0 bases and J by 9 bases, with 9 bases left in between. The CDR3 DNA sequence: TGTGCCAGCAGCGTAGTTGAGGGGCAAGCTTTCTTT. The encoded protein is CASSVVEGQAFF.

The CDR3 DNA sequence: TGTGCCAGCAGTTACGGGGGGCGAGACTATGGCTACACCTTC. It is translated as CASSYGGRDYGYTF. The chain has TRBV6-5 and TRBJ1-2; maybe TRBD1 (6 bases). Trimming left V 2 bases short and J 3 bases short, with 10 bases between. Germline CDR1 MNHEY, CDR2 SVGAGI. The CDR3 is 14 residues long.

The chain couples TRBV20-1 to TRBJ2-4; D not resolved. The CDR3 has 14 residues. Trimming left V 4 bases short and J 0 bases short, with 10 bases between. Germline V gives CDR1 DFQATT, CDR2 SNEGSKA (reference sequence). As DNA, the CDR3 is TGCAGTGCTAAAATCTTTCTAGCCAAAAACATTCAGTACTTC. Amino acids: CSAKIFLAKNIQYF.

The chain carries TRBV4-2 and TRBJ2-1; possible D gene TRBD2, 6 bases. The germline gives CDR1 LGHNA, CDR2 YNFKEQ. The CDR3 is 15 residues long. V dropped 4 bases and J dropped 2 bases, with 12 bases sitting between them. DNA of the CDR3: TGTGCCAGCAGCCCAGAGCGGGTTACCTACAATGAGCAGTTCTTC. This codes for CASSPERVTYNEQFF.

This clonotype was found a few times. The V call is TRBV12-3 or TRBV12-4, the J call TRBJ1-2; D is undetermined. V lost 1 base and J 2 bases, leaving 5 bases between the germline ends. There are 13 residues in the CDR3. The CDR3 region is CASSLVINYGYTF. The CDR3 DNA follows: TGTGCCAGCAGTTTAGTCATAAACTATGGCTACACCTTC.

The CDR3 DNA reads as TGCGCCAGCAAAAGCAAGGACAGGGAAATCTCAAACCCGTACGAGCAGTACTTC. Translation gives CASKSKDREISNPYEQYF. The chain combines TRBV5-1 with TRBJ2-7; 8 nucleotides agree with TRBD1. The V segment lost 6 bases and the J segment 4 bases; nucleotides outside the gene matches: 21. CDR1 SGHRS and CDR2 YFSETQ come from the germline V gene. This CDR3 is built from 18 residues. The full variable domain, rest sourced from reference TRBV5-1 and TRBJ2-7, is KAGVTQTPRYLIKTRGQQVTLSCSPISGHRSVSWYQQTPGQGLQFLFEYFSETQRNKGNFPGRFSGRQFSNSRSEMNVSTLELGDSALYLCASKSKDREISNPYEQYFGPGTRLTVT.